Shown below are 17 T cell receptor beta chains from a single sample sequenced in a study of CXCR3-negative and CXCR3-positive naive CD8 T cells. Study-wide findings and caveats: TRB CDR3s of CXCR3-positive naive cells were more hydrophobic than those of CXCR3-negative naive cells.

No antigen has been assigned to these receptors. The study made its TRB cDNA libraries by 5' RACE, adding UMI labels. No DNA is given; TCRdb re-called the 5' RACE reads and lists each CDR3 protein once. This listing includes under 150,000 distinct CDR3 sequences. Material: naive CXCR3+ CD8+ T cells from blood. The subset denotes: CD45RO-CCR7+CD27+CD95- naive CD8+ T cells expressing CXCR3 (TNR3+). The receptors originated from a human donor in good health. Some clones in this sample may be carry-over from other donors' samples.

This chain links TRBV20-1 with TRBJ2-7. The CDR3 is 15 amino acids. Germline V lookup: CDR1 DFQATT, CDR2 SNEGSKA (reference sequence). The CDR3 reads CSARSPLYSSYEQYF.

The CDR3: CASSLGVGTEAFF. The V and J genes are TRBV27 and TRBJ1-1. CDR3 length equals 13 residues. CDR1 and CDR2 from the germline V gene are MNHEY and SMNVEV (reference sequence).

The chain carries TRBV12-3 or TRBV12-4 and TRBJ2-2; TCRdb proposes TRBD2, but this gene call is untestable without DNA. This CDR3 region has 13 residues. This CDR3 reads CASSPPETGELFF.

The chain has TRBV30 and TRBJ2-7; without DNA, the TCRdb call of TRBD1 cannot be checked. CDR3 size: 15 residues. Germline loops: CDR1 GTSNPN, CDR2 SVGIG (reference sequence). The CDR3 loop reads CAWSVGPGGSYEQYF.

This rearrangement joins TRBV12-3 or TRBV12-4 to TRBJ2-5. The CDR3 is made up of 11 amino acids. CDR3 residues: CASRTKSTQYF.

This chain links TRBV13 with TRBJ2-6. The germline gives CDR1 PRHDT, CDR2 FYEKMQ (reference sequence). This CDR3 region has 13 residues. CDR3 residues: CASSFAGANVLTF.

CDR3 region: CASTGDGETQYF. The chain combines TRBV19 with TRBJ2-5; TCRdb's D call, TRBD1, is unchecked because there is no DNA. Per the germline V gene, CDR1 is LNHDA and CDR2 is SQIVND (reference sequence). The CDR3 has 12 amino acids.

The chain employs TRBV15 and TRBJ2-5; absent DNA, TCRdb's TRBD1 call cannot be checked. This CDR3 has 20 amino acids. Per germline, CDR1 LNHNV and CDR2 YYDKDF (reference sequence). The CDR3 reads CATSRSFGDGRPGPQETQYF.

CDR3 protein: CASSLLRVVDTQYF. The chain recombines TRBV5-8 with TRBJ2-3; TCRdb reports TRBD1, a call that lacks DNA to check it against. The CDR3 totals 14 residues. The germline gives CDR1 SGHTS, CDR2 YDEGEE.

The chain carries TRBV29-1 and TRBJ2-1; checking the TCRdb D call of TRBD2 is not possible without DNA. There are 13 residues in the CDR3. CDR1 and CDR2 (germline): SQVTM, ANQGSEA. CDR3 sequence reads: CSGTSGSLYEQFF.

This chain uses TRBV29-1 with TRBJ2-7. Germline V CDR1 and CDR2: SQVTM, ANQGSEA. The CDR3 loop spans 12 amino acids. This CDR3 reads CSVEDIGYEQYF.

The gene calls are TRBV29-1 and TRBJ2-2. CDR3 length: 11 amino acids. The V gene's germline CDR1 is SQVTM and CDR2 ANQGSEA. The chain's CDR3 is CSVLYTGELFF.

The rearrangement joins TRBV7-9 to TRBJ2-2. The germline CDR1 and CDR2 sequences are SEHNR and FQNEAQ (reference sequence). The CDR3 totals 13 residues. Here the CDR3 reads CASSLLDTGELFF.

This chain's CDR3 is CSASLPGQIPYEQYF. V is TRBV20-1 and J is TRBJ2-7; there is no DNA to check the TCRdb D call of TRBD1. Germline V gene lookup returns CDR1 DFQATT and CDR2 SNEGSKA (reference sequence). The CDR3 runs 15 residues.

This sequence joins TRBV13 and TRBJ2-7. The CDR3 length is 13 residues. Per the germline V gene, CDR1 is PRHDT and CDR2 is FYEKMQ (reference sequence). The CDR3 loop is CASSPINSYEQYF.

The chain is built from TRBV4-3 and TRBJ1-1. The CDR3 length is 13 residues. Germline CDR1 is LGHNA and CDR2 is YSLEER. The CDR3 is CASSQGSDPEAFF.

J is TRBJ1-6 and V is TRBV6-2 or TRBV6-3; TCRdb's assignment of TRBD1 cannot be checked, as there is no DNA. CDR1 and CDR2 from the germline V gene are MNHEY and SVGEGT. The length of the CDR3 is 18 residues. The CDR3 loop reads CASSYSRTGGQYNSPLHF.